The 7 T cell receptor beta chains presented below share a single source sample, sequenced in a study. The sorted Tregs were CD4+CD25+CD127-/low cells. Via MiXCR, TCRdb re-called the 5' RACE reads, giving one row per CDR3 protein. This sample has about 11,000 distinct CDR3 sequences, with roughly 29% found just once. Sequenced material: Tregs sorted from a lymph node. The source is a female donor with breast cancer.

By share, this clonotype ranks as medium-sized (0.01 to 0.1%). The chain combines TRBV5-1 with TRBJ2-1, with 10 positions matching TRBD2. The germline V gene has CDR1 SGHRS and CDR2 YFSETQ. The V and J ends lost 3 bases and 12 bases, in that order; junction bases with no gene match: 15. This CDR3 is 16 amino acids long. CDR3 sequence: CASSSNLAGVDVRQFF. In DNA, the CDR3 is TGCGCCAGCAGCTCCAACCTAGCGGGAGTGGACGTTAGGCAGTTCTTC.

This clonotype is categorized as medium-sized. The V and J genes are TRBV15 and TRBJ2-4, with D maybe TRBD2 (6 bases). The germline V gene has CDR1 LNHNV and CDR2 YYDKDF (reference sequence). The CDR3 length is 18 residues. Deletions cut 5 bases from V and 2 bases from J, with 22 bases between. CDR3 DNA: TGTGCCACCAGCCCCGCGGGGAGCAGGGCGGCGTCCAAAAACATTCAGTACTTC. Translated: CATSPAGSRAASKNIQYF.

This clonotype was seen more than once but under ten times. The chain combines TRBV20-1 with TRBJ2-3; D might be TRBD2 (6 bases). With 0 bases removed from V and 12 bases from J, the gap between germline ends came to 16 bases. The V gene's germline CDR1 is DFQATT and CDR2 SNEGSKA (reference sequence). This CDR3 region has 13 residues. The CDR3 bases are TGCAGTGCTAGAGACCCTTTCGGGAGTGCACAGTATTTT. This translates into CSARDPFGSAQYF.

A word on this clonotype: A clone one base away is much larger, so this may be a read error. J is TRBJ2-1 and V is TRBV7-8, with D uncertain. V was trimmed by 3 bases and J by 1 base, leaving 16 bases between them. CDR3 length: 17 residues. From germline, CDR1 is SGHVS and CDR2 FQNEAQ. The CDR3 reads CASSFPHSPRSYNEQFF. The CDR3 DNA reads TGTGCCAGCAGCTTTCCCCACTCACCCAGGTCCTACAATGAGCAGTTCTTC.

This clonotype has only one observation. The chain recombines TRBV12-3 or TRBV12-4 with TRBJ1-5, with D unclear. Deletions cut 5 bases from V and 0 bases from J, with 11 bases between. The CDR3 consists of 15 residues. This chain's CDR3 is CASSVGQYSNQPQHF. The CDR3 DNA reads as TGTGCCAGCAGTGTGGGCCAGTATAGCAATCAGCCCCAGCATTTT.

The chain combines TRBV25-1 with TRBJ2-7, with a possible D match to TRBD1 (6 bases). This CDR3 region has 14 residues. Deletions cut 1 base from V and 5 bases from J, with 12 bases between. Germline loops: CDR1 MGHDK, CDR2 SYGVNS. The CDR3 bases are TGTGCCAGCAGTGAATTCACAGGGATCGACGAGCAGTACTTC. Translating gives CASSEFTGIDEQYF.

This clonotype came up many times. This sequence joins TRBV20-1 and TRBJ2-1, with D uncertain. The CDR3 length is 15 residues. The germline CDR1 and CDR2 sequences are DFQATT and SNEGSKA (reference sequence). V dropped 0 bases and J dropped 0 bases, with 9 bases sitting between them. CDR3 in DNA: TGCAGTGCTAGAGATAGTGGACGCTCCTACAATGAGCAGTTCTTC. As protein: CSARDSGRSYNEQFF.